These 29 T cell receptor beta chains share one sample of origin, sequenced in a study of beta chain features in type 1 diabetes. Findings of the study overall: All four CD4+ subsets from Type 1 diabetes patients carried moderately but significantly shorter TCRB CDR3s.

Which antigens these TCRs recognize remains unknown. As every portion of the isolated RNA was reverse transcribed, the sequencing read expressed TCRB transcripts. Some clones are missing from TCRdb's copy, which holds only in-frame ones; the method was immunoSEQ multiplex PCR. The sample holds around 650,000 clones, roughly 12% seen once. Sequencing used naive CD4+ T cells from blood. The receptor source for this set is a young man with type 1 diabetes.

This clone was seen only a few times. As DNA, the CDR3 is TGTGCCACCACCTTTGTGGGGGGTCCCAACGAGCAGTACTTC. Amino acid sequence: CATTFVGGPNEQYF. V gene TRBV7-9 combines with J gene TRBJ2-7; possibly TRBD2 for D (6 bases). Germline V gene sequence: CDR1 SEHNR, CDR2 FQNEAQ (reference sequence). This CDR3 region has 14 residues. V dropped 10 bases and J dropped 5 bases, with 21 bases sitting between them. Filled out from reference TRBV7-9 and TRBJ2-7, the complete variable domain reads DTGVSQNPRHKITKRGQNVTFRCDPISEHNRLYWYRQTLGQGPEFLTYFQNEAQLEKSRLLSDRFSAERPKGSFSTLEIQRTEQGDSAMYLCATTFVGGPNEQYFGPGTRLTVT.

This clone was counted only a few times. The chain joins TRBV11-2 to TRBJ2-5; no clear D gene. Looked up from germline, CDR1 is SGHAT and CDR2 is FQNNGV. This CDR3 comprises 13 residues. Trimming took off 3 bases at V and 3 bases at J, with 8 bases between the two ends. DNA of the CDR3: TGTGCCAGCAGCTTGAGTGACAAAGAGACCCAGTACTTC. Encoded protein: CASSLSDKETQYF.

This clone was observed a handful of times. Written as DNA, the CDR3 is TGTGCCAGCAGCGTGAGACAGGGTAAAGGTGAGCAGTTCTTC. Translation gives CASSVRQGKGEQFF. The V call is TRBV11-3, the J call TRBJ2-1; TRBD1 agrees at 7 bases. V trimming: 5 bases; J trimming: 9 bases; junction bases outside the gene matches: 10. The V gene's germline CDR1 is SGHNT and CDR2 YENEEA. This CDR3 has 14 amino acids.

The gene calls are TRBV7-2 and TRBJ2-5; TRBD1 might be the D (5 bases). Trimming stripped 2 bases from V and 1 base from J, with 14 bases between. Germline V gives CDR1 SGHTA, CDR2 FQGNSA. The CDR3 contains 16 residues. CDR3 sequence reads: CASSLFPPDSQETQYF. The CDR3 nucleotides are TGTGCCAGCAGCTTATTCCCTCCCGACAGCCAAGAGACCCAGTACTTC.

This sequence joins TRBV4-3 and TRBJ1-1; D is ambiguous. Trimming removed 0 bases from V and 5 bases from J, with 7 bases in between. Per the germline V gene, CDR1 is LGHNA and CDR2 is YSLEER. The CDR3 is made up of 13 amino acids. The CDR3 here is CASSQDHGTEAFF. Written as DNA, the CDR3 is TGCGCCAGCAGCCAAGATCACGGGACTGAAGCTTTCTTT.

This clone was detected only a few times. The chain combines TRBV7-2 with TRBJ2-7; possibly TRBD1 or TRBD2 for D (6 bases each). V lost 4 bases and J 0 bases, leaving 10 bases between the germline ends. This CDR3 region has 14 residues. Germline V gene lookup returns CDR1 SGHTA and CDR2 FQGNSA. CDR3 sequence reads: CASSWGASSYEQYF. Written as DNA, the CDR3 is TGTGCCAGCAGCTGGGGGGCCAGCTCCTACGAGCAGTACTTC.

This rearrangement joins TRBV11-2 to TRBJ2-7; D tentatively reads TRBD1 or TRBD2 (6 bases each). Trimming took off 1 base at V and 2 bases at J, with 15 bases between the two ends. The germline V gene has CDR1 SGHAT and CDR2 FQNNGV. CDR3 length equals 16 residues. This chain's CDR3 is CASSLVGGTPTYEQYF. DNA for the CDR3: TGTGCCAGCAGCTTAGTGGGCGGGACACCAACCTACGAGCAGTACTTC.

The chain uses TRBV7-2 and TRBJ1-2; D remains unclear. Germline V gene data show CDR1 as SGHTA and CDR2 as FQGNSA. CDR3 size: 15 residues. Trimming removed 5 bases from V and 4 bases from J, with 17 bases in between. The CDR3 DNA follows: TGTGCCAGCAGCGCCGTAGGGTGGGCCTCCTATGGCTACACCTTC. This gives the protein CASSAVGWASYGYTF.

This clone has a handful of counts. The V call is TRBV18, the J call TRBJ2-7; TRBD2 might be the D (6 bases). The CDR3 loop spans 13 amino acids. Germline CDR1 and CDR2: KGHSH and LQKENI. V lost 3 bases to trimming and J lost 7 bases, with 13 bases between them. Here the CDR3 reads CASSPRAGREQYF. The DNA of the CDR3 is TGTGCCAGCTCACCGCGAGCAGGGAGGGAGCAGTACTTC.

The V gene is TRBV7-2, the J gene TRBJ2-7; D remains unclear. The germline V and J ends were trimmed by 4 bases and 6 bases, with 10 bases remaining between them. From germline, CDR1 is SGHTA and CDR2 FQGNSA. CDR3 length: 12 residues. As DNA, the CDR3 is TGTGCCAGCAGCTCGGTCCTCTTCGAGCAGTACTTC. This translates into CASSSVLFEQYF.

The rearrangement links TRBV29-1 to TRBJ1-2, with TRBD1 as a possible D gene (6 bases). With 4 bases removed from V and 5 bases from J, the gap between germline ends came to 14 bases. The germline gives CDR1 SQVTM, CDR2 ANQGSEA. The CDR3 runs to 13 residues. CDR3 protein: CSVATTGLYGYTF. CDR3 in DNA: TGCAGCGTTGCTACGACAGGCCTGTATGGCTACACCTTC.

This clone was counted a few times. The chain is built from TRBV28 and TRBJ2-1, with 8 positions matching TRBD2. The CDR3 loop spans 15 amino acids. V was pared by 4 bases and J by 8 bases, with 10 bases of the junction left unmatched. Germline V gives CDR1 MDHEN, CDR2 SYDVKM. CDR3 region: CASSSFSPGGDEQFF. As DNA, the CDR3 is TGTGCCAGCAGTTCCTTTAGCCCGGGAGGGGATGAGCAGTTCTTC.

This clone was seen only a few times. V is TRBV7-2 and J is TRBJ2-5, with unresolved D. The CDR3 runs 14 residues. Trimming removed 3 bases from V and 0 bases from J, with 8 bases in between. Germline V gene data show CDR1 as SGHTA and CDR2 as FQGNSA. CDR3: CASSFQQNQETQYF. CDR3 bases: TGTGCCAGCAGCTTCCAACAGAACCAAGAGACCCAGTACTTC. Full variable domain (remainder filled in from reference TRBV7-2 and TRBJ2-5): GAGVSQSPSNKVTEKGKDVELRCDPISGHTALYWYRQSLGQGLEFLIYFQGNSAPDKSGLPSDRFSAERTGGSVSTLTIQRTQQEDSAVYLCASSFQQNQETQYFGPGTRLLVL.

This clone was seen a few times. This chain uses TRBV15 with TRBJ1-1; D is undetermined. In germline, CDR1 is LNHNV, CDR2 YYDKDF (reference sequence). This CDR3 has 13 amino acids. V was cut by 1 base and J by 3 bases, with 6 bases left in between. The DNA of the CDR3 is TGTGCCACCAGCAGAGTCGAGTACACTGAAGCTTTCTTT. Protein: CATSRVEYTEAFF.

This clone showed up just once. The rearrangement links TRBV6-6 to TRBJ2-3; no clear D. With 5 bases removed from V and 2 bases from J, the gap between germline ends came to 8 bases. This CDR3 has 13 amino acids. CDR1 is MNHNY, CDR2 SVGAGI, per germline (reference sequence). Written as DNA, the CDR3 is TGTGCCAGCAGTAGCCAGCTCACAGATACGCAGTATTTT. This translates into CASSSQLTDTQYF.

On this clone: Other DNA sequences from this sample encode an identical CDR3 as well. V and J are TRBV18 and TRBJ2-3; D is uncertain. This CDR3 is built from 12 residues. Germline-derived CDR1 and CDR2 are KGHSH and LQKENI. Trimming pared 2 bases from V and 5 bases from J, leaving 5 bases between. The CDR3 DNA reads TGTGCCAGCTCACCAGTAGGAGATACGCAGTATTTT. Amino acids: CASSPVGDTQYF.

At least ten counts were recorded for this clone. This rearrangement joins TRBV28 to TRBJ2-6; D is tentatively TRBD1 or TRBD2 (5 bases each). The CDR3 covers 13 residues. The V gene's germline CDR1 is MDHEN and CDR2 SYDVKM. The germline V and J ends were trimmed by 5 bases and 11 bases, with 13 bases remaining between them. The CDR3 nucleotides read TGTGCCAGCAGTCCTGGGACCGCGTACGTCCTGACTTTC. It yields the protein CASSPGTAYVLTF.

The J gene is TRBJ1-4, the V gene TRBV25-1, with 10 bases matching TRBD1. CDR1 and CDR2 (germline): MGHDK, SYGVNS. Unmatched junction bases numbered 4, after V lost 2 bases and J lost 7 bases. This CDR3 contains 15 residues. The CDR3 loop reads CASSEPGTGAEKLFF. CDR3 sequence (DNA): TGTGCCAGCAGTGAACCCGGGACAGGGGCTGAAAAACTGTTTTTT.

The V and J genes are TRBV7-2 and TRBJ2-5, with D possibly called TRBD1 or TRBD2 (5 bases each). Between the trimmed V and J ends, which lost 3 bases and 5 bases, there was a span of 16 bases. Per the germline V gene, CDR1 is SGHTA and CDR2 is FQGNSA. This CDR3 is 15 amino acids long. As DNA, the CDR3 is TGTGCCAGCAGCTTCATGGGACCGGTGGGGGAGACCCAGTACTTC. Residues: CASSFMGPVGETQYF.

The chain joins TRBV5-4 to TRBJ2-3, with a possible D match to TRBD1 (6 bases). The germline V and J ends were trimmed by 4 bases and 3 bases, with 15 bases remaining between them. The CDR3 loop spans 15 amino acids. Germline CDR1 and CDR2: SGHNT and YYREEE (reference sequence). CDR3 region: CASSPNRVGTDTQYF. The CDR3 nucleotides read TGTGCCAGCAGCCCGAACAGGGTAGGGACAGATACGCAGTATTTT.

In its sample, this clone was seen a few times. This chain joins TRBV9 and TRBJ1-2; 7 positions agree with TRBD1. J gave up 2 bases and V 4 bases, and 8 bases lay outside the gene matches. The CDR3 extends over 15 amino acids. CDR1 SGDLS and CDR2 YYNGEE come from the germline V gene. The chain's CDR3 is CASSPGTAPNYGYTF. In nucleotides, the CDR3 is TGTGCCAGCAGCCCTGGGACAGCCCCGAACTATGGCTACACCTTC.

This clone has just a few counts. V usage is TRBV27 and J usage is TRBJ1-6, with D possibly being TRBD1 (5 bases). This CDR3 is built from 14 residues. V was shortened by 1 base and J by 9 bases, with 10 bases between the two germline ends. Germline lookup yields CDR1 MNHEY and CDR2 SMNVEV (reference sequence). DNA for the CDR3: TGTGCCAGCAGTTTATTCCAGGGAGGTTCACCCCTCCACTTT. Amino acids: CASSLFQGGSPLHF.

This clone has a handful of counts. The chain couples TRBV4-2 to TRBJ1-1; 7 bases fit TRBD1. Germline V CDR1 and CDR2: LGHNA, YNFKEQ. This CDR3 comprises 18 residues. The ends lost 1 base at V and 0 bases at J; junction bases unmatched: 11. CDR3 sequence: CASSQGVLPRGMNTEAFF. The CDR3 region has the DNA TGTGCCAGCAGCCAAGGTGTTTTGCCCAGGGGGATGAACACTGAAGCTTTCTTT.

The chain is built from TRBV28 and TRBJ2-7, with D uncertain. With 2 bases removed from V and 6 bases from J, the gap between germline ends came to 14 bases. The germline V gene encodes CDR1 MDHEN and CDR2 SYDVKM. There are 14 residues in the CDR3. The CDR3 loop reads CASSLGLEPFEQYF. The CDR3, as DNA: TGTGCCAGCAGTTTAGGGCTAGAACCCTTCGAGCAGTACTTC.

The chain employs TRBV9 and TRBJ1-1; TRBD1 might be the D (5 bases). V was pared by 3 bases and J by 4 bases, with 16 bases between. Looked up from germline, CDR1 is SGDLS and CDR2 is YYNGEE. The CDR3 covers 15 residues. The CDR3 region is CASSGVGVVGTEAFF. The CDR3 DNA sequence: TGTGCCAGCAGCGGCGTGGGGGTTGTGGGCACTGAAGCTTTCTTT.

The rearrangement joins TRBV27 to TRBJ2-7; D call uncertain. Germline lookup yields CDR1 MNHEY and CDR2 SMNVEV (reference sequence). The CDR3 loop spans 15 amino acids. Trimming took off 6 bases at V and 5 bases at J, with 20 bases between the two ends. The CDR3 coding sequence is TGTGCCAGCAGAATGGCTCCAGTGAGGTCTAACGAGCAGTACTTC. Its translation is CASRMAPVRSNEQYF.

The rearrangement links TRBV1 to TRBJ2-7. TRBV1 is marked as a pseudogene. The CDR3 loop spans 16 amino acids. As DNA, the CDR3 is TGCACCAGCAGCCAAGAACCGTCCCTGATAACCTACGAGCAGTACTTC. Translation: CTSSQEPSLITYEQYF.

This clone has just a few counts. CDR3 sequence (DNA): TGCGCCAGCAGCTTGTGGGGGGCGGATCAGCCCCAGCATTTT. Translation: CASSLWGADQPQHF. The chain links TRBV5-1 to TRBJ1-5; tentative D call: TRBD1 (6 bases). V gave up 1 base and J gave up 5 bases, with 10 bases separating them. Germline V gene data show CDR1 as SGHRS and CDR2 as YFSETQ. The CDR3 runs 14 residues.

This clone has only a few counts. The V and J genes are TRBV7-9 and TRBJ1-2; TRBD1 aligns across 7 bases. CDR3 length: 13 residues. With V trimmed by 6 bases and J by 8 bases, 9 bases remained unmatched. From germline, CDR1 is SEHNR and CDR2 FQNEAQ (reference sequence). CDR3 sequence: CASRRDRVEGYTF. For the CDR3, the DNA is TGTGCCAGCAGACGAGACAGGGTAGAGGGCTACACCTTC. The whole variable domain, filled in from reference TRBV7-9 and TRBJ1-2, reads DTGVSQNPRHKITKRGQNVTFRCDPISEHNRLYWYRQTLGQGPEFLTYFQNEAQLEKSRLLSDRFSAERPKGSFSTLEIQRTEQGDSAMYLCASRRDRVEGYTFGSGTRLTVV.